The rows below give T cell receptor beta chains drawn from one sample of a study of human T cells and chemical hapten exposure. TCRdb re-called the RACE reads through MiXCR, storing one row per CDR3 protein. The data contain 65,000 to 90,000 distinct CDR3 sequences, 11% to 15% of them seen just once; the ten biggest clones take up over 3.5%. Source: whole blood, taken in connection with sensitization to the hapten diphenylcyclopropenone (DPC). The source is a woman aged 50 to 65 with alopecia areata. Some clones in this sample may be carry-over from other donors' samples. Each CDR3 is given with its conserved first and last residue.

j_call v_call cdr3_aa
TRBJ2-7 TRBV5-4 CASSGDRGRYEQYF
TRBJ1-1 TRBV27 CASSLFGTNTEAFF
TRBJ1-6 TRBV7-9 CASSLVTEDPLHF
TRBJ2-7 TRBV20-1 CSAKSSGIRYEQYF
TRBJ2-3 TRBV28 CASSSGRAQYF
TRBJ2-3 TRBV20-1 CSALTRSSTDTQYF
TRBJ2-3 TRBV27 CASRDGLSTDTQYF
TRBJ2-1 TRBV20-1 CSAPPARTEYLGSYNEQFF
TRBJ2-5 TRBV20-1 CSARAGGRETQYF
TRBJ2-5 TRBV9 CASSPRYVRASSRSETQYF
TRBJ2-3 TRBV2 CATQAPRGTDTQYF